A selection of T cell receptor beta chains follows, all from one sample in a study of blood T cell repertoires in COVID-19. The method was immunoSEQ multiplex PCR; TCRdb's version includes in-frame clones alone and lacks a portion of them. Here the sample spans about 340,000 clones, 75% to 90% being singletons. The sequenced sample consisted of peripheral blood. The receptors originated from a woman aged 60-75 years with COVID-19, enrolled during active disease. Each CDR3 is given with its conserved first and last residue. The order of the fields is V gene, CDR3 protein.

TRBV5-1,CASSSGLAGGTDTQYF
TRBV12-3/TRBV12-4,CASSLTANYGYTF
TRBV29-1,CSVDTSSGNTIYF
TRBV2,CASQGPADSSGGNGYTF
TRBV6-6,CASSPGDGYEQYF
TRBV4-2,CASSHRTGTGELFF
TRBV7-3,CASSLTPVGTEAFF
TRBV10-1,CASSPSGTSGRYEQYF
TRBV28,CASSFRGGEKLFF
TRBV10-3,CAISPTGTSGGYPLNTDTQYF
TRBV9,CASSVLAGGNYNEQFF
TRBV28,CASRPPTVNYGYTF
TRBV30,CAWSRGISSGYTF
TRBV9,CASSVGGDTEAFF
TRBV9,CASSGGTGASKTEAFF
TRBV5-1,CASQQGYEQYF
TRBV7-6,CASSLEFGIGTGRNEQFF
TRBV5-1,CASSLNTNNEQFF
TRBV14,CASSRRAGVMNTEAFF
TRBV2,CASTGQIEAFF
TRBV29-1,CSVLPNRGGNYGYTF
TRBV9,CASSPGLAGFEQYF
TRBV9,CASSVAASGAGELFF
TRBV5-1,CASSLSLTSTDTQYF
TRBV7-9,CASSFAQGGITGELFF
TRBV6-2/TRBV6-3,CASSYTAGTARPTNYGYTF
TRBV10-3,CAISESVPGGGNEQYF
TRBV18,CASSPRSLNNQPQHF
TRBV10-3,CAISGSSAETQYF
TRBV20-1,CSARDTARPAF
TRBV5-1,CASSLERPLNTEAFF
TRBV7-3,CASSRAGLSTDTQYF
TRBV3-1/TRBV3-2,CASSQGSVNYGYTF
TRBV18,CASSPSGGDGYTF
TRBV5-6,CASSPSTASTDTQYF
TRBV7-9,CASSSWDRGTGELFF
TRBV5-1,CASSRNRDSARAFF
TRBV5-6,CASSLRGLSNQPQHF
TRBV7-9,CASSLSGGASYNEQFF
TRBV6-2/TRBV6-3,CASSYDRDGIQPQHF
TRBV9,CASTQRAESYNEQFF
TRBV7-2,CASSLGAPGGSDTQYF
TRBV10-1,CASSEQGIYTEAFF
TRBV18,CASSPPGRRRTDTQYF
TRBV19,CASSPFGDGSYEQYF
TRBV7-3,CASSFDSLYNEQFF
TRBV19,CASSVRLTQNEKLFF
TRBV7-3,CASSLTHSNTEAFF
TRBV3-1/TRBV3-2,CASSVLAQETQYF
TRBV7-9,CASSFHYGYEQYF
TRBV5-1,CASSLNSNNEQFF
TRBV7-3,CASSLVGQGASGYTF